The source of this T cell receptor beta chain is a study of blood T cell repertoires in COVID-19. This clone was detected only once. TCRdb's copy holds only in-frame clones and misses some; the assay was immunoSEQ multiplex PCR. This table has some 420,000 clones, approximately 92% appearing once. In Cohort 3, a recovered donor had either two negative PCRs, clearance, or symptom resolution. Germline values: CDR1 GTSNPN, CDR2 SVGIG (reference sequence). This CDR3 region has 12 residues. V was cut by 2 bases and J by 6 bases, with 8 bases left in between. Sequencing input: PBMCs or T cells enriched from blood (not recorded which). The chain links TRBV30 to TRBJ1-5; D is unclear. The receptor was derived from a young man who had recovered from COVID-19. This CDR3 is CAWSHEGQPQHF. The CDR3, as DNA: TGTGCCTGGAGTCACGAGGGTCAGCCCCAGCATTTT.